Listed here is a single T cell receptor beta chain. Its matching antigen is unknown. TCRdb used MiXCR to reprocess the RT-PCR reads, holding one entry per CDR3 protein. The repertoire has fewer than 3,000 distinct CDR3 sequences, roughly 79% of them found once; the top ten carry around 10%. The CDR3 has 14 residues. CDR1 and CDR2 from the germline V gene are WNHNN and SYGVQD (reference sequence). Trimming took off 0 bases at V and 5 bases at J, with 10 bases between the two ends. This entry is derived from a study of yellow fever vaccine responses in identical twins. Study-wide findings and caveats: Twins reportedly showed a vaccine T cell response that seemed partly convergent and partly personalized.

This TCR was sampled from a female donor who received the yellow fever vaccine. The rearrangement links TRBV10-1 to TRBJ2-5; no reliable D call. This sample comprised T cells from blood (PBMCs), unsorted or a sorted subset (not recorded which), obtained before or after yellow fever vaccination (not recorded which). The CDR3 here is CASSESTSVETQYF. The CDR3 coding sequence is TGCGCCAGCAGTGAGTCCACCTCGGTGGAGACCCAGTACTTC.